This T cell receptor beta chain was documented in a study of T cell responses to AZD1222 COVID-19 vaccine. A note on this clone: Its antigen is still unknown.

Profiling relied on immunoSEQ multiplex PCR, and the TCRdb table lists in-frame clones only, not all of them. The data contain 150,000 to 200,000 clones, about nine tenths of them singletons. Findings of the study overall: Reportedly, nearly half the spike-specific TCRs target unmutated variant regions.

The sequences come from peripheral blood, collected on day 0 of AZD1222 vaccination. The sequence derives from an adult in good health.

CDR3 loop: CANRKVEGQGAVWSGYTF. The CDR3 DNA reads TGTGCCAACAGGAAGGTGGAGGGACAGGGGGCGGTCTGGAGTGGCTACACCTTC. The chain links TRBV2 to TRBJ1-2; 12 nucleotides line up with TRBD1. Germline-derived CDR1 and CDR2 are SNHLY and FYNNEI. With 10 bases clipped from V and 7 bases from J, the junction kept 22 bases outside the gene matches. This CDR3 has 18 residues.